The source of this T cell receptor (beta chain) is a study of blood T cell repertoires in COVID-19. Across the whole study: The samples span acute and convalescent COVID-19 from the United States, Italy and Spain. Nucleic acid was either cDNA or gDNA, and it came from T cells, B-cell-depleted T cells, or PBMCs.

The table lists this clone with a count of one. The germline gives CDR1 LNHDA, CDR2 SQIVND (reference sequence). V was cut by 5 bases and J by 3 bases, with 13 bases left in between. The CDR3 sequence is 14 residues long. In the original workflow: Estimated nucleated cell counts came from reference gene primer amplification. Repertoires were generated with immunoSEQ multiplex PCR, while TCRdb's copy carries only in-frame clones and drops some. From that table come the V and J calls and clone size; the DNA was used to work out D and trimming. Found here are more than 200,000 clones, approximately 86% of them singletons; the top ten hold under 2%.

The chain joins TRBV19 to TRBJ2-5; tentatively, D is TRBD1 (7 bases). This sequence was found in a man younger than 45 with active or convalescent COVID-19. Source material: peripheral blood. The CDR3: CASSPDREEETQYF. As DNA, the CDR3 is TGTGCCAGTAGTCCCGACAGGGAGGAAGAGACCCAGTACTTC.